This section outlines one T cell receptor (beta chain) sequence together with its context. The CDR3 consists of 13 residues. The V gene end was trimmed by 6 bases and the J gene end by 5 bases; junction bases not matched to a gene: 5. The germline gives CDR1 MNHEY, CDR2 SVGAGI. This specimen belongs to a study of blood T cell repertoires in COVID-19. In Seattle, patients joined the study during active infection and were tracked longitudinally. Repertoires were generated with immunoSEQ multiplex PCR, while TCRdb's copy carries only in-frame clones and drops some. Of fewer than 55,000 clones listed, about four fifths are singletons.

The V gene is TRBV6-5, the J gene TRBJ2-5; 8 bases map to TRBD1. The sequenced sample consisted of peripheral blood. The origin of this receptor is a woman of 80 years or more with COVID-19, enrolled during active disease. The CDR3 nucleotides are TGTGCCAGCAGAGGACAGGGAGGCGAGACCCAGTACTTC. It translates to CASRGQGGETQYF.